These 20 T cell receptor beta chains were sequenced from one sample in a study of T cell responses to AZD1222 COVID-19 vaccine. The protocol was immunoSEQ multiplex PCR, while the TCRdb copy is restricted to in-frame clones and leaves out a portion. The table shows roughly 150,000 clones, with 90% occurring only once. Material: peripheral blood, obtained 28 days after the second AZD1222 dose. The receptor source for this set is an adult who received the AZD1222 COVID-19 vaccine.

The rearrangement links TRBV6-5 to TRBJ1-6; no reliable D call. This CDR3 has 14 residues. Germline V gene lookup returns CDR1 MNHEY and CDR2 SVGAGI. The V gene lost 2 bases and the J gene lost 10 bases, with 12 bases spanning the gap. DNA for the CDR3: TGTGCCAGCAGTTACGGGGTTGAGGCATCACCCCTCCACTTT. Translation: CASSYGVEASPLHF.

There are a few counts of this clone. The rearrangement uses TRBV3-1 (or the pseudogene TRBV3-2) and TRBJ2-7, with TRBD1 identical over 7 bases. The trim removed 1 base at V and 3 bases at J, leaving 3 bases unmatched. Germline values: CDR1 LGHDT, CDR2 YNNKEL (reference sequence). The CDR3 length is 14 residues. The CDR3 bases are TGTGCCAGCAGCCAAGCCCGACAGGGCTACGAGCAGTACTTC. Its translation: CASSQARQGYEQYF.

CDR3 residues: CASSQTANEQFF. The CDR3 DNA is TGTGCCAGCAGCCAAACCGCCAATGAGCAGTTCTTC. V and J are TRBV11-1 and TRBJ2-1; D not certain. Deletions cut 5 bases from V and 6 bases from J, with 8 bases between. Germline lookup yields CDR1 SGHAT and CDR2 FQDESV (reference sequence). The CDR3 is 12 residues long. Using reference TRBV11-1 and TRBJ2-1 for the parts outside the CDR3, the full variable domain is EAEVAQSPRYKITEKSQAVAFWCDPISGHATLYWYRQILGQGPELLVQFQDESVVDDSQLPKDRFSAERLKGVDSTLKIQPAELGDSAMYLCASSQTANEQFFGPGTRLTVL.

J is TRBJ2-1 and V is TRBV30; unclear D gene. V dropped 5 bases and J dropped 0 bases, with 14 bases sitting between them. CDR1 and CDR2 from the germline V gene are GTSNPN and SVGIG (reference sequence). The CDR3 runs to 15 residues. In nucleotides, the CDR3 is TGTGCCTGGGGGGAAGTAAGGCCCTCCTACAATGAGCAGTTCTTC. Translating gives CAWGEVRPSYNEQFF.

The J gene is TRBJ1-5, the V gene TRBV2, with D possibly matching TRBD1 (6 bases). This CDR3 comprises 15 residues. V shed 4 bases and J shed 7 bases, with 17 bases lying between them. Germline values: CDR1 SNHLY, CDR2 FYNNEI. The CDR3 bases are TGTGCCAGCAGTGTCGAACAGGGAAGGGACCAGCCCCAGCATTTT. It yields the protein CASSVEQGRDQPQHF.

This rearrangement joins TRBV2 to TRBJ1-3; 10 bases line up with TRBD1. This CDR3 comprises 16 residues. With V trimmed by 6 bases and J by 4 bases, 9 bases remained unmatched. Germline CDR1 and CDR2: SNHLY and FYNNEI. CDR3 sequence (DNA): TGTGCCAGCAGGGCGGACAGGGGGTCGTCCGGAAACACCATATATTTT. This gives the protein CASRADRGSSGNTIYF.

This clone has only a few counts. This chain connects TRBV30 to TRBJ1-6; D uncertain. V lost 4 bases, J lost 9 bases, and 10 bases lay in between. The germline V gene encodes CDR1 GTSNPN and CDR2 SVGIG (reference sequence). The CDR3 consists of 12 residues. The chain's CDR3 is CAWTEGSSPLHF. The CDR3 region has the DNA TGTGCCTGGACGGAAGGGAGTTCACCCCTCCACTTT.

The chain employs TRBV7-3 and TRBJ2-3; a possible D gene is TRBD2 (6 bases). The V gene lost 3 bases and the J gene lost 4 bases, with 14 bases spanning the gap. The CDR3 consists of 15 residues. Germline V gene sequence: CDR1 SGHTA, CDR2 FQGTGA. The CDR3: CASSFGGSLSDTQYF. The CDR3 nucleotides are TGTGCCAGCAGCTTTGGGGGGTCCCTTTCAGATACGCAGTATTTT.

The genes are TRBV12-3 or TRBV12-4 and TRBJ1-2, with D perhaps TRBD1 (5 bases). The CDR3 totals 13 residues. V was cut by 5 bases and J by 4 bases, with 11 bases left in between. The CDR3 DNA is TGTGCCAGCAGTACAGGACAAGCCTATGGCTACACCTTC. It encodes CASSTGQAYGYTF.

The rearrangement joins TRBV7-8 to TRBJ1-4, with unresolved D. This CDR3 comprises 14 residues. The V gene's germline CDR1 is SGHVS and CDR2 FQNEAQ. V was pared by 11 bases and J by 4 bases, with 17 bases between. CDR3 sequence: CAGLKTHYNEKLFF. DNA for the CDR3: TGTGCCGGCCTTAAGACCCATTATAATGAAAAACTGTTTTTT.

This clone was counted a single time. The rearrangement links TRBV4-3 to TRBJ2-1; perhaps TRBD2 as D (6 bases). This CDR3 has 15 residues. The germline V gene has CDR1 LGHNA and CDR2 YSLEER. V was clipped by 0 bases and J by 2 bases, with 8 bases between them. The CDR3 sequence is CASSQEEGAYNEQFF. CDR3 coding DNA: TGCGCCAGCAGCCAAGAGGAGGGAGCCTACAATGAGCAGTTCTTC.

V gene TRBV15 combines with J gene TRBJ2-7; TRBD1 matches at 11 bases. The J segment lost 2 bases and the V segment lost 8 bases, leaving 5 bases of the junction unmatched. CDR1 LNHNV and CDR2 YYDKDF come from the germline V gene (reference sequence). CDR3 length: 14 amino acids. The chain's CDR3 is CATGRDRGAYEQYF. Here the CDR3 DNA reads TGTGCCACCGGGAGGGACAGGGGGGCCTACGAGCAGTACTTC.

The chain joins TRBV19 to TRBJ2-5; TRBD2 is a possible D gene (6 bases). This CDR3 has 16 amino acids. Trimming took off 4 bases at V and 5 bases at J, with 20 bases between the two ends. Germline loops: CDR1 LNHDA, CDR2 SQIVND (reference sequence). The CDR3 nucleotides read TGTGCCAGTAGTAGAGGACCGGGACTGGGCTCGGAGACCCAGTACTTC. Residues: CASSRGPGLGSETQYF.

This clone was recorded only once. DNA of the CDR3: TGCGCCAGCAGCACCACGGTAGTCGAGACCCAGTACTTC. It translates to CASSTTVVETQYF. The rearrangement uses TRBV5-1 and TRBJ2-5; the D is unclear. Trimming cost V 4 bases and J 5 bases, with 12 bases left between them. From germline, CDR1 is SGHRS and CDR2 YFSETQ. There are 13 residues in the CDR3.

This chain uses TRBV4-3 with TRBJ2-7; D remains ambiguous. There are 15 residues in the CDR3. V was shortened by 1 base and J by 6 bases, with 16 bases between the two germline ends. Germline CDR1 and CDR2: LGHNA and YSLEER. The CDR3 DNA reads TGCGCCAGCAGCCAAGCTCCCGATAGTGTGTCCGAGCAGTACTTC. Its translation: CASSQAPDSVSEQYF.

The chain links TRBV30 to TRBJ1-2; no clear D. Trimming pared 5 bases from V and 4 bases from J, leaving 8 bases between. The CDR3 covers 11 residues. Germline-derived CDR1 and CDR2 are GTSNPN and SVGIG (reference sequence). The CDR3 DNA follows: TGTGCCTGGGACGGTTCCTATGGCTACACCTTC. It codes for CAWDGSYGYTF.

Only one count was recorded for this clone. This sequence joins TRBV7-2 and TRBJ2-7; D gene unclear. The CDR3 totals 14 residues. V lost 1 base to trimming and J lost 4 bases, with 11 bases between them. Looked up from germline, CDR1 is SGHTA and CDR2 is FQGNSA. This CDR3 is CASSLGSEWYEQYF. As DNA, the CDR3 is TGTGCCAGCAGCTTAGGATCCGAGTGGTACGAGCAGTACTTC.

The chain uses TRBV7-6 and TRBJ2-7, with 7 bases aligning to TRBD1. There are 18 residues in the CDR3. CDR1 and CDR2 from the germline V gene are SGHVS and FNYEAQ. The ends lost 3 bases at V and 1 base at J; junction bases unmatched: 15. The CDR3 is CASSFILPRGGGSYEQYF. In nucleotides, the CDR3 is TGTGCCAGCAGCTTTATCCTGCCCCGAGGGGGCGGATCCTACGAGCAGTACTTC.

The V and J genes are TRBV7-8 and TRBJ1-5; D is perhaps TRBD1 (5 bases). From germline, CDR1 is SGHVS and CDR2 FQNEAQ. CDR3 length equals 14 residues. With 5 bases removed from V and 3 bases from J, the gap between germline ends came to 11 bases. For the CDR3, the DNA is TGTGCCAGCAGCCAGGCGGACAACAATCAGCCCCAGCATTTT. Translated: CASSQADNNQPQHF.

A remark on this clone: The same CDR3 also results from other DNA sequences found in this sample. The chain couples TRBV24-1 to TRBJ2-3; 8 bases align to TRBD1. The CDR3 runs 16 residues. Germline V lookup: CDR1 KGHDR, CDR2 SFDVKD. J was trimmed by 1 base and V by 4 bases; bases with no gene match: 6. CDR3 DNA: TGTGCCACCAGTGACCCAGGGGGCGGTGGCACAGATACGCAGTATTTT. This codes for CATSDPGGGGTDTQYF.